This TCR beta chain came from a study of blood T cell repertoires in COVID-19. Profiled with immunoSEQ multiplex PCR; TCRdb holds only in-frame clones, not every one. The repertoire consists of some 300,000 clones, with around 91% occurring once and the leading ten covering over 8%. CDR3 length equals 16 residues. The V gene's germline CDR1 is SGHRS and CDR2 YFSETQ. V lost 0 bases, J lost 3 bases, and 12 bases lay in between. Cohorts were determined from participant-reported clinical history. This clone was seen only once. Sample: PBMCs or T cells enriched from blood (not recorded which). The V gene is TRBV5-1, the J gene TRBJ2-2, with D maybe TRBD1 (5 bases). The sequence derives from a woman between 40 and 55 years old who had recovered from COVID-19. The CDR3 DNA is TGCGCCAGCAGCTTGGCCGGCAGGGCAGACACCGGGGAGCTGTTTTTT. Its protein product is CASSLAGRADTGELFF.